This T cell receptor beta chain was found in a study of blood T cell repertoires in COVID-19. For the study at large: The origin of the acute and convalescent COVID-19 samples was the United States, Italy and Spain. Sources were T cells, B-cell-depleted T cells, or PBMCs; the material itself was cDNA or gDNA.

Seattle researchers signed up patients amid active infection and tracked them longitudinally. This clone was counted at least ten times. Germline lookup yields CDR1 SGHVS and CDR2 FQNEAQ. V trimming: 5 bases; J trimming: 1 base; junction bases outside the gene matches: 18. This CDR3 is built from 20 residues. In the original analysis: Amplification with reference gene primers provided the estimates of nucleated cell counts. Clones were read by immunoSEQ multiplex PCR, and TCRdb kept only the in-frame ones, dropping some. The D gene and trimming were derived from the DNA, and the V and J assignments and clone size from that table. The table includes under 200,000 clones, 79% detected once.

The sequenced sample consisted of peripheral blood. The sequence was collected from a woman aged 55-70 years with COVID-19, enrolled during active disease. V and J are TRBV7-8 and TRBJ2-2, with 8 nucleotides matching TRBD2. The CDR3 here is CASSPTSGAGVLVNTGELFF. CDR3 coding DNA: TGTGCCAGCAGCCCAACGTCGGGAGCGGGAGTCTTAGTGAACACCGGGGAGCTGTTTTTT. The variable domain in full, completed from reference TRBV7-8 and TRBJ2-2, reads GAGVSQSPRYKVAKRGQDVALRCDPISGHVSLFWYQQALGQGPEFLTYFQNEAQLDKSGLPSDRFFAERPEGSVSTLKIQRTQQEDSAVYLCASSPTSGAGVLVNTGELFFGEGSRLTVL.